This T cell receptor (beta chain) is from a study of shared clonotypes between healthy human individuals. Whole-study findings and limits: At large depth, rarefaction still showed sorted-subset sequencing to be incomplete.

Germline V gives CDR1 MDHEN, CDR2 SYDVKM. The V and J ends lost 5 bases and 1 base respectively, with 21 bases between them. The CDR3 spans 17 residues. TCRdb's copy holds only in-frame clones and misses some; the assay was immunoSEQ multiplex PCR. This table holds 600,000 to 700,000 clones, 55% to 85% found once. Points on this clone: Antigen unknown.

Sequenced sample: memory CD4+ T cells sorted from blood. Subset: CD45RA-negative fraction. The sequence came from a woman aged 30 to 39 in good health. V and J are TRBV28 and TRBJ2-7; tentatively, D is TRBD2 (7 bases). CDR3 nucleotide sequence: TGTGCCAGCAGTCCGGGGCGGGGGCAGGGGAATTCCTACGAGCAGTACTTC. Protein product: CASSPGRGQGNSYEQYF.